These T cell receptor beta chains were read from a single sample in a study of T-cell memory formation after mild COVID-19. One entry per CDR3 protein results from TCRdb running MiXCR on the 5' RACE reads. In the table there are about 600,000 distinct CDR3 sequences, roughly a fifth of which are singletons. The sample consisted of PBMCs or a T cell subset sorted from them (not recorded which). Receptors were obtained from an adult woman who had mild COVID-19 (a few samples of this study predate the infection). Cell type and time point are not known. The CDR3 runs from the conserved cysteine through the conserved F or W.

V gene	CDR3 protein
TRBV6-2/TRBV6-3	CASFLTMGNEQFF
TRBV3-1	CASRHGGVSEQFF
TRBV29-1	CSVGQTGGQGIQYF
TRBV24-1	CATSDNKQGAGETQYF
TRBV28	CASSRPVNTEAFF
TRBV6-1	CASIRTLMNTEAFF
TRBV5-6	CASSDGDRGGTEAFF
TRBV7-3	CASKLDRVTTGELFF
TRBV12-3/TRBV12-4	CASSFLVSPYEQYF
TRBV4-2	CASSQGSGGSSSYNEQFF
TRBV4-1	CASSLDRGPGETQYF
TRBV20-1	CSARSSRVNSPLHF
TRBV24-1	CATSDLGLAGGNEQFF
TRBV19	CASSIGQGDNQPQHF
TRBV19	CASSREAGTGAYGYTF
TRBV7-9	CASSFPGQGGTYEQYF
TRBV5-1	CASSPSGHVSSYEQYF
TRBV24-1	CATSDLSSGSSYNEQFF
TRBV9	CASSVGGSLDNEQFF
TRBV3-1	CASSRRQGGNTEAFF
TRBV11-2	CASSALLSSGSSYEQYF
TRBV6-2/TRBV6-3	CASSPFGTVQETQYF
TRBV5-1	CASSLDGLAGSQETQYF